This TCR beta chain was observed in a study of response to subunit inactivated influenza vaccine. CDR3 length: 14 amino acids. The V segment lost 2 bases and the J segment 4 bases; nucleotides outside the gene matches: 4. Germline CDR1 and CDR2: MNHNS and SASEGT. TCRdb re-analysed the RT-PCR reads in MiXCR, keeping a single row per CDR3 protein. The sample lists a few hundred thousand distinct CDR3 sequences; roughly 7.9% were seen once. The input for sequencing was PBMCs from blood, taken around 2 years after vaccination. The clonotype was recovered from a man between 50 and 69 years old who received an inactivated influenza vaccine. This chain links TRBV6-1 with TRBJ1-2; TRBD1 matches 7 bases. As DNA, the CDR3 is TGTGCCAGCAGTGAATTGGCAGGGGGCTATGGCTACACCTTC. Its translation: CASSELAGGYGYTF.